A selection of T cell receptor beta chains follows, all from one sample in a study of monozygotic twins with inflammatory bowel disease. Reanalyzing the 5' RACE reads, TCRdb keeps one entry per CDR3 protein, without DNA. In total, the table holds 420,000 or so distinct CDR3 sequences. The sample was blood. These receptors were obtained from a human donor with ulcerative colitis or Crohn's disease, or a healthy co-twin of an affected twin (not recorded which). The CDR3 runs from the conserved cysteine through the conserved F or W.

cdr3_aa: CASSPTGAEETQYF
j_call: TRBJ2-5
v_call: TRBV6-4

cdr3_aa: CSAIGALGGNQPQHF
j_call: TRBJ1-5
v_call: TRBV20-1

cdr3_aa: CASSLAVGATDTQYF
j_call: TRBJ2-3
v_call: TRBV5-1

cdr3_aa: CSARDASTGPYEQYF
j_call: TRBJ2-7
v_call: TRBV20-1

cdr3_aa: CASSLPGTPNTEAFF
j_call: TRBJ1-1
v_call: TRBV27

cdr3_aa: CASSFRGAGTRGPDTQYF
j_call: TRBJ2-3
v_call: TRBV7-3

cdr3_aa: CASSQTGQGAEQYF
j_call: TRBJ2-7
v_call: TRBV4-3

cdr3_aa: CSGQGDAAEAFF
j_call: TRBJ1-1
v_call: TRBV20-1

cdr3_aa: CASSDRGRSETQYF
j_call: TRBJ2-5
v_call: TRBV5-1

cdr3_aa: CSASIGDLTGELFF
j_call: TRBJ2-2
v_call: TRBV20-1

cdr3_aa: CASSLASTSLPRTQYF
j_call: TRBJ2-3
v_call: TRBV7-2